This T cell receptor beta chain is from a study of blood T cell repertoires in COVID-19. Germline CDR1 reads SNHLY; CDR2 reads FYNNEI. The CDR3 contains 13 residues. V was pared by 9 bases and J by 1 base, with 5 bases of the junction left unmatched. Per the authors' pipeline: The assay estimated nucleated cells by amplifying reference gene primers. The table came from immunoSEQ multiplex PCR; TCRdb's copy has only in-frame clones and leaves some out. V, J and clone size were drawn from that table, and D and trimming were deduced from the DNA. The sample lists 200,000 to 250,000 clones; roughly 86% were seen once.

Specimen: peripheral blood. This receptor was obtained from an older man with acute or convalescent COVID-19. This chain connects TRBV2 to TRBJ1-1, with TRBD1 matching over 7 bases. In nucleotides, the CDR3 is TGTGCCAGGCTCGGGACAGCGAACACTGAAGCTTTCTTT. Translating gives CARLGTANTEAFF.